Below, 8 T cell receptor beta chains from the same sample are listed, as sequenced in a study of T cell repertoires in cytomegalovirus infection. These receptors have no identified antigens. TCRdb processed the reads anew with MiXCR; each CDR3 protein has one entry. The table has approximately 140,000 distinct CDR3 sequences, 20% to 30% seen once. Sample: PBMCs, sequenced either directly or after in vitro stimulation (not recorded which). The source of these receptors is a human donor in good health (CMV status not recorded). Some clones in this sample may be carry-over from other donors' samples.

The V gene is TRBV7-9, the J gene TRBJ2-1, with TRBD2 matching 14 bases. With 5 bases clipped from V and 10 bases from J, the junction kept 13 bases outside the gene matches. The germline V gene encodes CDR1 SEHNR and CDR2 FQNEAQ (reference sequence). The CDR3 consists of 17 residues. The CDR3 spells CASSASSGTSGRDEQFF. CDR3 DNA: TGTGCCAGCAGCGCCAGCTCCGGGACTAGCGGGAGAGACGAGCAGTTCTTC.

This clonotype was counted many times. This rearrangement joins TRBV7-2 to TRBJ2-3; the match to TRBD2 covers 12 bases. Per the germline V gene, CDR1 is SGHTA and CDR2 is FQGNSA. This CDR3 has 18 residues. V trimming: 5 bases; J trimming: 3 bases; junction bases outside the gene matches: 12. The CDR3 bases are TGTGCCAGCAGCCCTTTTCCGGGACTAGCGGGTAAAACAGATACGCAGTATTTT. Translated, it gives CASSPFPGLAGKTDTQYF.

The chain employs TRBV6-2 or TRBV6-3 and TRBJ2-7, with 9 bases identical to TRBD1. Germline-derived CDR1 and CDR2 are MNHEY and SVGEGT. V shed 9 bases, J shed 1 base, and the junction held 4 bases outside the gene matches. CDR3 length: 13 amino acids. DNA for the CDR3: TGTGCCAGTGGGACAGGGAGTTCCTACGAGCAGTACTTC. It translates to CASGTGSSYEQYF.

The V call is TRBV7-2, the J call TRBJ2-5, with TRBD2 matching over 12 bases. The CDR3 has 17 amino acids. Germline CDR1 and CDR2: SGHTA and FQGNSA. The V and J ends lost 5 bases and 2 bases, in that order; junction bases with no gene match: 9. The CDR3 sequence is CASSPGTSGLAQETQYF. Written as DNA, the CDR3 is TGTGCCAGCAGCCCCGGGACTAGCGGGTTGGCTCAAGAGACCCAGTACTTC. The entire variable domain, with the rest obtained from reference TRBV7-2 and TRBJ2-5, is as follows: GAGVSQSPSNKVTEKGKDVELRCDPISGHTALYWYRQSLGQGLEFLIYFQGNSAPDKSGLPSDRFSAERTGGSVSTLTIQRTQQEDSAVYLCASSPGTSGLAQETQYFGPGTRLLVL.

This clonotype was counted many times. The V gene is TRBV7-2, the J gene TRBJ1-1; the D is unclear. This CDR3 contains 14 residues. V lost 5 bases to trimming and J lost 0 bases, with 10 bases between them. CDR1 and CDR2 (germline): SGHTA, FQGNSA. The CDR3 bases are TGTGCCAGCAGCGCGACGACGGTGAACACTGAAGCTTTCTTT. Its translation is CASSATTVNTEAFF.

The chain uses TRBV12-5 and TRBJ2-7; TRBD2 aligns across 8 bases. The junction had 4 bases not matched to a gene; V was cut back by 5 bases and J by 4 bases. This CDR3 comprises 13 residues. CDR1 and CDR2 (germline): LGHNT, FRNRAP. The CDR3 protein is CASGPGGPYEQYF. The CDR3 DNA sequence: TGTGCTAGTGGTCCGGGAGGGCCGTACGAGCAGTACTTC.

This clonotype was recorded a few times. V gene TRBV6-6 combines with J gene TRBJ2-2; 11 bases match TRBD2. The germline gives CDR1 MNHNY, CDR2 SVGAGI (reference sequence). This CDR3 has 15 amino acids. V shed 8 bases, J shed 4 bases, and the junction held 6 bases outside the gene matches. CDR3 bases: TGTGCCAGCGGACCGGGACTAGCGGCCACCGGGGAGCTGTTTTTT. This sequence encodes CASGPGLAATGELFF.

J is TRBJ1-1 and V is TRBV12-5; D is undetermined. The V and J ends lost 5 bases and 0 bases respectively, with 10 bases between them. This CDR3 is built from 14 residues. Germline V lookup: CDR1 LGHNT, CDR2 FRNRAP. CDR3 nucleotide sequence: TGTGCTAGTGGTACGGGTGGAATGAACACTGAAGCTTTCTTT. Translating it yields CASGTGGMNTEAFF.